A selection of T cell receptor delta chains follows, all from one sample in a study of gammadelta T cells in human blood. TCRdb made new clone calls on the RT-PCR reads using CATT. Found here are some 1,100 delta-chain clones, less than 6.5% of them singletons; the top ten hold around a tenth. Sequenced material: non-Vgamma9Vdelta2 gamma-delta T cells from infant blood. Receptors originate from a human donor. Both conserved end residues are trimmed from each CDR3. Clone size is shown for a subset of rows, as once, few, many or a class of expanded clone.

j_call: TRDJ1
clone_size: few
v_call: TRDV1
cdr3_aa: ALGAPGEGQNTDKLI

j_call: TRDJ1
clone_size: -
v_call: TRDV1
cdr3_aa: ALGVNLPMGIRRPDKLI

j_call: TRDJ2
clone_size: large
v_call: TRDV1
cdr3_aa: ALGESFRRFGLLGGETAQLF

j_call: TRDJ1
clone_size: large
v_call: TRDV1
cdr3_aa: ALGGYRIAWYDKLI

j_call: TRDJ1
clone_size: large
v_call: TRDV1
cdr3_aa: ALGGPFPNWGISDTDKLI

j_call: TRDJ1
clone_size: large
v_call: TRDV1
cdr3_aa: ALGDILGDDTDKLI

j_call: TRDJ1
clone_size: large
v_call: TRDV1
cdr3_aa: ALGDPHLLPLGEEGTDKLI

j_call: TRDJ1
clone_size: medium-sized
v_call: TRDV1
cdr3_aa: ALGAFSASSTGGYAGGELI

j_call: TRDJ1
clone_size: medium-sized
v_call: TRDV1
cdr3_aa: ALGERYWGTPSYTDKLI

j_call: TRDJ1
clone_size: medium-sized
v_call: TRAV29/DV5
cdr3_aa: AASQKSKHLTGGFDKLI

j_call: TRDJ3
clone_size: medium-sized
v_call: TRDV3
cdr3_aa: AFTTGGPSWDTRQMF

j_call: TRDJ1
clone_size: -
v_call: TRAV29/DV5
cdr3_aa: ATRHPNWGTVYTDKLI

j_call: TRDJ1
clone_size: few
v_call: TRDV1
cdr3_aa: ALGASVFLRTGGGELI

j_call: TRDJ1
clone_size: large
v_call: TRDV1
cdr3_aa: ALGEREPSSTGGYPTDKLI

j_call: TRDJ2
clone_size: large
v_call: TRDV1
cdr3_aa: ALGELPGPTGGTAQLF

j_call: TRDJ1
clone_size: medium-sized
v_call: TRDV1
cdr3_aa: ALGVPSPWIRRPYTDKLI

j_call: TRDJ1
clone_size: large
v_call: TRDV1
cdr3_aa: ALGPHTPAWSTGGTFWTYTDKLI

j_call: TRDJ1
clone_size: medium-sized
v_call: TRDV1
cdr3_aa: ALFLRLSTGGYTDKLI

j_call: TRDJ1
clone_size: large
v_call: TRAV38-2/DV8
cdr3_aa: AYRSARGTSSVYGDKLI

j_call: TRDJ1
clone_size: large
v_call: TRAV36/DV7
cdr3_aa: AVELGSTVLLGTDDTDKLI

j_call: TRDJ3
clone_size: medium-sized
v_call: TRDV1
cdr3_aa: ALGELFLLGDRRSWDTRQMF

j_call: TRDJ3
clone_size: large
v_call: TRDV3
cdr3_aa: AFSIPSWTLLGDTPRGDSWDTRQMF

j_call: TRDJ1
clone_size: medium-sized
v_call: TRDV1
cdr3_aa: ALGERLCLLGDTEKTTDKLI

j_call: TRDJ1
clone_size: large
v_call: TRDV3
cdr3_aa: AFSFGLPTLTGASYTDKLI

j_call: TRDJ1
clone_size: large
v_call: TRDV3
cdr3_aa: ASLPTGGYAYTDKLI

j_call: TRDJ1
clone_size: large
v_call: TRDV1
cdr3_aa: ALGERGRGIRGQADKLI

j_call: TRDJ1
clone_size: large
v_call: TRDV1
cdr3_aa: ALGELLLGDTHTDKLI

j_call: TRDJ1
clone_size: medium-sized
v_call: TRDV1
cdr3_aa: ALGELRGLLGDTGSDKLI

j_call: TRDJ1
clone_size: medium-sized
v_call: TRDV1
cdr3_aa: ALGEPPSPGPLLGDLAVKLI

j_call: TRDJ1
clone_size: -
v_call: TRDV1
cdr3_aa: ALGELPLLPLLGDLAVKLI

j_call: TRDJ1
clone_size: large
v_call: TRDV1
cdr3_aa: ALGRIPINTDKLI

j_call: TRDJ1
clone_size: medium-sized
v_call: TRDV1
cdr3_aa: ALGARLPTGKLI

j_call: TRDJ1
clone_size: medium-sized
v_call: TRDV1
cdr3_aa: ALGERSSWGTDPIRKLI

j_call: TRDJ1
clone_size: -
v_call: TRDV1
cdr3_aa: ALGPRGILLADKLI

j_call: TRDJ1
clone_size: -
v_call: TRDV1
cdr3_aa: ALGEVLDWGIVDTDKLI

j_call: TRDJ1
clone_size: large
v_call: TRDV1
cdr3_aa: ALGVISSAYWGIPVYTDKLI

j_call: TRDJ1
clone_size: medium-sized
v_call: TRDV1
cdr3_aa: ALGEKSRLTWSRSPRDKLI

j_call: TRDJ1
clone_size: large
v_call: TRDV1
cdr3_aa: ALITGVDILGTDKLI

j_call: TRDJ1
clone_size: large
v_call: TRDV1
cdr3_aa: ALGDPTGGGYTDKLI